The subject of this entry is one T cell receptor beta chain. Antigen: not known. V lost 4 bases and J 11 bases, leaving 16 bases between the germline ends. Germline V CDR1 and CDR2: LNHDA, SQIVND (reference sequence). This CDR3 contains 13 residues. This entry belongs to a study of T cell repertoires in cytomegalovirus infection. About the study: Indicated by public TCR beta signatures were CMV infection and matching HLA type. Study-level points and caveats: The ex vivo response was dominated by HLA-C-restricted CMV-specific TCR beta clonotypes.

TCRdb redid the calling of the reads with MiXCR, one entry per CDR3 protein. The sample consists of 900,000 to 950,000 distinct CDR3 sequences, approximately 32% of them appearing once. This receptor was obtained from a human donor in good health (CMV status not recorded). Some clones in this sample may be carry-over from other donors' samples. This chain uses TRBV19 with TRBJ2-3; tentatively, D is TRBD1 or TRBD2 (6 bases each). The starting material was cultured CD8+ T cells from PBMCs, obtained from culture after CMV antigen stimulation. CDR3 loop: CASSKAGDFRQYF. For the CDR3, the DNA is TGTGCCAGTAGTAAGGCAGGGGACTTCAGGCAGTATTTT.